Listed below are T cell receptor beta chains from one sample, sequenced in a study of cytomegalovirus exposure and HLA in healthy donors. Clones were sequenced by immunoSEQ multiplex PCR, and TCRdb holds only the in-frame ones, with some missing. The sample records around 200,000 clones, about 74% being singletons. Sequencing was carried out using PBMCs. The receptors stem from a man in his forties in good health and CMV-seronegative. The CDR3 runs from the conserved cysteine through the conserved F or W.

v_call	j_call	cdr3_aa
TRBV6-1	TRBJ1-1	CASSDRGWRAFF
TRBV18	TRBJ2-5	CASSLRDTQETQYF
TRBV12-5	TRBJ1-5	CASGLGQGSNQPQHF
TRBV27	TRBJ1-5	CASSSYSNQPQHF
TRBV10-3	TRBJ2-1	CAITPGLAGGYNEQFF
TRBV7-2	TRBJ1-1	CASSRRRDTEAFF
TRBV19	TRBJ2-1	CATRDSSYNEQFF
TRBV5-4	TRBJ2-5	CASSLPGQGDETQYF
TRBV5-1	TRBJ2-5	CASSSRGRWETQYF
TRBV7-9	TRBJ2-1	CAVDGQPYNEQFF
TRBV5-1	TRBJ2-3	CASSLSRGSTDTQYF
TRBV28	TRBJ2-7	CASSPPRGMAYEQYF
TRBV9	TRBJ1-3	CASSAGGTGNTIYF
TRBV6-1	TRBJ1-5	CASSESLGPSNQPQHF
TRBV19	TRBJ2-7	CASSRQFSYEQYF
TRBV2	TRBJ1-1	CASSEIGPGTEAFF
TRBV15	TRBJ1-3	CATSPSWGARGNTIYF
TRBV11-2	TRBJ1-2	CASSLGKGGTRRGEDGYTF
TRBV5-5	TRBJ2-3	CASSLGQGARTDTQYF
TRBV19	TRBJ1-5	CASVSGEGLNQPQHF
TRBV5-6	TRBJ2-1	CASSPERGSGSSYNEQFF
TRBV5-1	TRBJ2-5	CASSGTGVETQYF
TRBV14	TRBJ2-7	CASSRGGPRAGPWDEQYF
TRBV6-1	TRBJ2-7	CASSSAGYEQYF
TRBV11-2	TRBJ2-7	CASSLTGVASYEQYF
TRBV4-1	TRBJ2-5	CASSPRTSGGVGETQYF
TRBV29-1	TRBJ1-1	CSAQQGVREAFF
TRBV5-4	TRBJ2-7	CASSLGSGSDEQYF
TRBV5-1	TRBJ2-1	CASSLAFEPRAGGEQFF
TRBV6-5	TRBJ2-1	CASREFSGNEQFF
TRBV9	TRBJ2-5	CASSVGGQGQETQYF
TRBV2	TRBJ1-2	CASSGQGLNGYTF
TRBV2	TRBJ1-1	CASSGEEYQAFF
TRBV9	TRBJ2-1	CASSVGGNNNNEQFF
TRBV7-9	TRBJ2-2	CASSAGSGIGELFF
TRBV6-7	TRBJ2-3	CASNIAGLSTDTQYF